This T cell receptor beta chain was obtained from a study of post-analysis software for immune sequencing data. Prepared libraries of TCR beta cDNA carried unique molecular identifiers. From around 0.96 to 9.9 million T cells, roughly 0.5 million cDNA molecules were obtained. Via MiXCR, TCRdb re-called the PCR reads, giving one row per CDR3 protein. The sample carries some 690,000 distinct CDR3 sequences, about 32% recorded once. Study-wide points: The five TRBV segments detected at higher frequency in patients than in controls included TRBV5-6, TRBV5-1 and TRBV20-1.

The length of the CDR3 is 13 residues. V lost 3 bases and J lost 5; bases outside the gene matches: 4. Germline CDR1 SGHAT, CDR2 FQNNGV. This clonotype was recorded a few times. Its antigen remains unknown. The TCR sequence derives from a girl between 10 and 17 years old with multiple sclerosis. Material for sequencing was blood. The chain has TRBV11-2 and TRBJ2-7; 7 bases align to TRBD1. CDR3: CASSFTGVHEQYF. CDR3 bases: TGTGCCAGCAGCTTCACAGGGGTTCACGAGCAGTACTTC.